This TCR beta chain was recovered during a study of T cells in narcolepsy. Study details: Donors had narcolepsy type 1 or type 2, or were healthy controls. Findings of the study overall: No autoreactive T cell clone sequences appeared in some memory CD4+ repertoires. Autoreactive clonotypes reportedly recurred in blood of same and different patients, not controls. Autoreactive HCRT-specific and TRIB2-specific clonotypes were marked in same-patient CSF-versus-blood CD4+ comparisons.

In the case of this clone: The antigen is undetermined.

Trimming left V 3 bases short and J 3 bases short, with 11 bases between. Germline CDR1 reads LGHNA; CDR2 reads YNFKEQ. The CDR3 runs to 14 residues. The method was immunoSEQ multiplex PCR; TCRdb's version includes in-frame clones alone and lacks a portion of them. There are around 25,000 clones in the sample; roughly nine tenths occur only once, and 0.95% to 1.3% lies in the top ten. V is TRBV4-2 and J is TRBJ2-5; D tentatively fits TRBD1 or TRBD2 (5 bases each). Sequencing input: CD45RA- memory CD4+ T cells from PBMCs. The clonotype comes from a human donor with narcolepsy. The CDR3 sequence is CASSQNRDEETQYF. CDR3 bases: TGTGCCAGCAGCCAGAACCGGGACGAAGAGACCCAGTACTTC.